These 27 T cell receptor beta chains were all obtained from the same sample, sequenced in a study of T cell responses to AZD1222 COVID-19 vaccine. Assay: immunoSEQ multiplex PCR; the TCRdb copy retains only in-frame clones and omits some. The sample records almost 80,000 clones, about nine tenths being singletons. The sequencing here drew on peripheral blood, taken on day 0 of AZD1222 vaccination. The source of these receptors is an adult in good health.

The gene calls are TRBV19 and TRBJ1-5; D is undetermined. The CDR3 loop spans 15 amino acids. Trimming removed 3 bases from V and 0 bases from J, with 9 bases in between. Germline CDR1 is LNHDA and CDR2 is SQIVND (reference sequence). The CDR3 DNA reads TGTGCCAGTAGTATCGAGGCATCTAGCAATCAGCCCCAGCATTTT. Residues: CASSIEASSNQPQHF.

The V call is TRBV3-1 (or the pseudogene TRBV3-2), the J call TRBJ2-1; D is unresolved. CDR3 length equals 11 residues. Germline V CDR1 and CDR2: LGHDT, YNNKEL (reference sequence). The V and J ends lost 3 bases and 5 bases respectively, with 2 bases between them. For the CDR3, the DNA is TGTGCCAGCAGCCATGACAATGAGCAGTTCTTC. This codes for CASSHDNEQFF.

The rearrangement joins TRBV19 to TRBJ2-2; no reliable D call. The CDR3 extends over 15 amino acids. Germline-derived CDR1 and CDR2 are LNHDA and SQIVND (reference sequence). The ends were cut back, 4 bases at V and 6 bases at J, with 15 bases in the middle. CDR3 protein: CASSNRARGAGELFF. The CDR3 nucleotides are TGTGCCAGTAGTAACCGGGCCCGAGGAGCCGGGGAGCTGTTTTTT.

CDR3 DNA: TGTGCCAGCGGGGGTAATGTCGGAAAACTGTTTTTT. This gives the protein CASGGNVGKLFF. The chain has TRBV6-5 and TRBJ1-4; possible D gene TRBD1, 5 bases. CDR1 and CDR2 (germline): MNHEY, SVGAGI. V was shortened by 8 bases and J by 10 bases, with 14 bases between the two germline ends. The CDR3 spans 12 residues.

The J gene is TRBJ2-7, the V gene TRBV29-1; D gene ambiguous. V lost 4 bases and J lost 1, with 11 bases in between. The germline V gene has CDR1 SQVTM and CDR2 ANQGSEA. The CDR3 runs 13 residues. CDR3: CSVVQAKSYEQYF. The CDR3 DNA reads TGCAGCGTTGTGCAGGCAAAATCCTACGAGCAGTACTTC.

The genes are TRBV11-2 and TRBJ2-7; 7 nucleotides match TRBD1. V gave up 5 bases and J gave up 2 bases; unmatched junction bases: 9. Looked up from germline, CDR1 is SGHAT and CDR2 is FQNNGV. CDR3 length: 15 residues. In nucleotides, the CDR3 is TGTGCCAGCAGCCCAGCACAGGGACAGACCTACGAGCAGTACTTC. It is translated as CASSPAQGQTYEQYF.

In this sample, this clone turned up a few times. This rearrangement joins TRBV2 to TRBJ1-5; D remains ambiguous. Trimming left V 2 bases short and J 3 bases short, with 8 bases between. In germline, CDR1 is SNHLY, CDR2 FYNNEI. This CDR3 is 14 amino acids long. The CDR3 loop reads CASSERKVNQPQHF. CDR3 sequence (DNA): TGTGCCAGCAGTGAACGAAAGGTCAATCAGCCCCAGCATTTT.

This chain connects TRBV3-1 (or the pseudogene TRBV3-2) to TRBJ1-5, with 7 bases fitting TRBD1. This CDR3 is built from 14 residues. The V segment lost 4 bases and the J segment 3 bases; nucleotides outside the gene matches: 3. Germline CDR1 reads LGHDT; CDR2 reads YNNKEL (reference sequence). As DNA, the CDR3 is TGTGCCAGCAGCCTGGGACAGTACAATCAGCCCCAGCATTTT. This encodes CASSLGQYNQPQHF.

The chain links TRBV6-5 to TRBJ2-7, with D hard to call. This CDR3 region has 13 residues. Trimming stripped 7 bases from V and 4 bases from J, with 14 bases between. Germline lookup yields CDR1 MNHEY and CDR2 SVGAGI. The CDR3 region has the DNA TGTGCCAGCACGCCCCTTCATGGATACGAGCAGTACTTC. Translation: CASTPLHGYEQYF.

The chain couples TRBV7-3 to TRBJ2-2, with TRBD2 matching over 9 bases. Germline V CDR1 and CDR2: SGHTA, FQGTGA. The CDR3 has 19 residues. The V and J ends lost 5 bases and 5 bases, in that order; junction bases with no gene match: 18. The CDR3 region has the DNA TGTGCCAGCAGCCCATGGGGGGCTAGCGGGGCCCCAGGGACCGGGGAGCTGTTTTTT. Translated: CASSPWGASGAPGTGELFF.

This chain links TRBV4-2 with TRBJ2-2; TRBD2 is a possible D gene (5 bases). The CDR3 has 15 residues. Per the germline V gene, CDR1 is LGHNA and CDR2 is YNFKEQ. With 5 bases removed from V and 1 base from J, the gap between germline ends came to 11 bases. The chain's CDR3 is CASSARAVNTGELFF. CDR3 nucleotide sequence: TGTGCCAGCAGCGCGAGAGCGGTGAACACCGGGGAGCTGTTTTTT.

The chain employs TRBV5-1 and TRBJ2-3; TRBD2 aligns across 10 bases. This CDR3 is built from 17 residues. The germline V gene has CDR1 SGHRS and CDR2 YFSETQ. The ends lost 0 bases at V and 4 bases at J; junction bases unmatched: 8. The CDR3 sequence: CASSLEGLAGVADTQYF. CDR3 DNA: TGCGCCAGCAGCTTGGAAGGGCTAGCGGGAGTGGCAGATACGCAGTATTTT.

The J gene is TRBJ2-3, the V gene TRBV5-4; no clear D gene. Germline CDR1 and CDR2: SGHNT and YYREEE (reference sequence). The ends were cut back, 4 bases at V and 2 bases at J, with 14 bases in the middle. CDR3 size: 15 residues. CDR3 sequence: CASSLEVTYTDTQYF. In DNA form, the CDR3 reads TGTGCCAGCAGCCTGGAAGTAACTTACACAGATACGCAGTATTTT.

This clone was counted only a few times. The V gene is TRBV3-1 (or the pseudogene TRBV3-2), the J gene TRBJ1-4, with D unresolved. Trimming shortened V by 4 bases and J by 4 bases, and 13 bases separated the two germline ends. The CDR3 spans 15 residues. From germline, CDR1 is LGHDT and CDR2 YNNKEL (reference sequence). In DNA, the CDR3 is TGTGCCAGCAGCCCCAAAGACACGAATAATGAAAAACTGTTTTTT. This sequence encodes CASSPKDTNNEKLFF.

J is TRBJ1-5 and V is TRBV18, with D uncertain. The CDR3 loop spans 14 amino acids. Germline CDR1 reads KGHSH; CDR2 reads LQKENI. Trimming cost V 1 base and J 4 bases, with 8 bases left between them. The CDR3, as DNA: TGTGCCAGCTCACCACAGGGAGAGAATCAGCCCCAGCATTTT. Protein product: CASSPQGENQPQHF.

This chain joins TRBV9 and TRBJ2-1; a weak D match, TRBD1 (6 bases). Trimming left V 0 bases short and J 8 bases short, with 12 bases between. This CDR3 is 14 amino acids long. Germline V gene lookup returns CDR1 SGDLS and CDR2 YYNGEE. The CDR3 DNA is TGTGCCAGCAGCGTAGTGCTGGGGGCAGATGAGCAGTTCTTC. Its translation is CASSVVLGADEQFF.

The table lists this clone with a few counts. The V gene is TRBV9, the J gene TRBJ2-1; TRBD1 matches at 7 bases. Germline lookup yields CDR1 SGDLS and CDR2 YYNGEE. CDR3 length: 15 amino acids. Trimming removed 0 bases from V and 7 bases from J; junction bases left unmatched: 7. The CDR3 region is CASSVVGQARNEQFF. DNA of the CDR3: TGTGCCAGCAGCGTAGTCGGACAGGCAAGAAATGAGCAGTTCTTC.

For this clone: As the CDR3 is not closed by the conserved phenylalanine or tryptophan, this likely results from a read error. Because the CDR3's place on the DNA is in doubt, the DNA is left out and the CDR3 is given as listed by TCRdb. The V call is TRBV7-8, the J call TRBJ1-2; the DNA was not used to check the table's D call, TRBD1. The CDR3 has 10 amino acids, counting both end residues. CDR1 is SGHVS, CDR2 FQNEAQ, per germline. The CDR3 here is CASSPCRVPP.

The chain links TRBV5-1 to TRBJ1-4; maybe TRBD1 (6 bases). CDR3 length equals 16 residues. Germline CDR1 SGHRS, CDR2 YFSETQ. Trimming left V 5 bases short and J 8 bases short, with 22 bases between. The CDR3 here is CASSTGENRAGEKLFF. The CDR3, as DNA: TGCGCCAGCAGTACCGGAGAAAACAGGGCGGGCGAAAAACTGTTTTTT.

The chain joins TRBV4-1 to TRBJ1-2, with D possibly matching TRBD1 (6 bases). The germline V and J ends were trimmed by 4 bases and 5 bases, with 20 bases remaining between them. The CDR3 runs to 16 residues. The germline V gene encodes CDR1 MGHRA and CDR2 YSYEKL. The CDR3 coding sequence is TGCGCCAGCAGCCGAAGCTTAGTTAAGGGGGAGTATGGCTACACCTTC. This sequence encodes CASSRSLVKGEYGYTF.

This clone was detected once. The rearrangement links TRBV5-5 to TRBJ1-3; a possible D gene is TRBD1 (5 bases). In germline, CDR1 is SGHKS, CDR2 YYEKEE (reference sequence). V lost 6 bases to trimming and J lost 3 bases, with 13 bases between them. The CDR3 runs 14 residues. CDR3 bases: TGTGCCAGCACCCTCCAGGGCTTTGGAAACACCATATATTTT. Its translation: CASTLQGFGNTIYF.

Points on this clone: This sample includes further DNA sequences coding for the same CDR3. J is TRBJ1-5 and V is TRBV24-1; D is undetermined. The CDR3 contains 14 residues. Trimming removed 4 bases from V and 0 bases from J, with 6 bases in between. The V gene's germline CDR1 is KGHDR and CDR2 SFDVKD. CDR3 sequence: CATSEGYSNQPQHF. The CDR3 DNA reads as TGTGCCACCAGTGAAGGCTATAGCAATCAGCCCCAGCATTTT.

The V call is TRBV7-9, the J call TRBJ1-3; no firm D call. V was trimmed by 4 bases and J by 4 bases, leaving 20 bases between them. This CDR3 contains 17 residues. Germline CDR1 reads SEHNR; CDR2 reads FQNEAQ (reference sequence). The CDR3 here is CASSSPIRSMRGNTIYF. In DNA, the CDR3 is TGTGCCAGCAGCTCCCCCATCAGGTCCATGAGGGGAAACACCATATATTTT.

This clone was counted a few times. V usage is TRBV6-1 and J usage is TRBJ1-3; D gene unclear. V was trimmed by 1 base and J by 8 bases, leaving 15 bases between them. CDR3 length equals 15 residues. Germline-derived CDR1 and CDR2 are MNHNS and SASEGT. The CDR3 sequence is CASSEEEATSYTIYF. DNA of the CDR3: TGTGCCAGCAGTGAAGAGGAAGCAACTAGTTACACCATATATTTT.

This clone was seen a handful of times. The gene calls are TRBV12-3 or TRBV12-4 and TRBJ2-7; D possibly corresponds to TRBD1 (6 bases). This CDR3 spans 13 amino acids. V shed 6 bases and J shed 0 bases, with 9 bases lying between them. The CDR3 DNA sequence: TGTGCCAGCAGAGAACAGGGCTCCTACGAGCAGTACTTC. Amino acids: CASREQGSYEQYF.

V and J are TRBV5-1 and TRBJ2-7; 13 bases agree with TRBD2. CDR1 SGHRS and CDR2 YFSETQ come from the germline V gene. Losses at the gene ends were 4 bases for V and 3 bases for J; bases not matched to a gene: 16. The CDR3 spans 19 residues. CDR3: CASSRRTSGSRGGFYEQYF. In nucleotides, the CDR3 is TGCGCCAGCAGCCGACGGACTAGCGGGAGTAGAGGGGGATTCTACGAGCAGTACTTC.

V gene TRBV5-1 combines with J gene TRBJ1-4, with a possible D match to TRBD1 (5 bases). The CDR3 sequence is 15 residues long. Germline V gene data show CDR1 as SGHRS and CDR2 as YFSETQ. Trimming pared 4 bases from V and 3 bases from J, leaving 13 bases between. Written as DNA, the CDR3 is TGCGCCAGCAGCACCCAGGGAGGGTCTAATGAAAAACTGTTTTTT. It encodes CASSTQGGSNEKLFF.